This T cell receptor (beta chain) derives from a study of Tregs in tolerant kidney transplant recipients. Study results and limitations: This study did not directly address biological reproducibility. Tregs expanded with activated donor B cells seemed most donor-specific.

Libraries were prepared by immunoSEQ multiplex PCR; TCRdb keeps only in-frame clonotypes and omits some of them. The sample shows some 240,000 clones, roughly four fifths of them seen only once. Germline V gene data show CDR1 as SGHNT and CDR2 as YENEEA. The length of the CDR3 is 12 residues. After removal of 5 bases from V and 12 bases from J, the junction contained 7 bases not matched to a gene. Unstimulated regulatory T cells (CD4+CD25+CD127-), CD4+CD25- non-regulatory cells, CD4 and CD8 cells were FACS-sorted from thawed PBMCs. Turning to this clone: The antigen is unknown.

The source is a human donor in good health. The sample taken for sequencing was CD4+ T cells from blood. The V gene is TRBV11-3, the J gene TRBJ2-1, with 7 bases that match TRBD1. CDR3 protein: CASSTHRGWQFF. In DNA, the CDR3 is TGTGCCAGCAGCACCCACAGGGGTTGGCAGTTCTTC.